One and the same sample provided the 11 T cell receptor beta chains below, sequenced in a study of shared clonotypes between healthy human individuals. The repertoire was sequenced with immunoSEQ multiplex PCR; TCRdb's copy has only in-frame clones and lacks some. The data show some 2,500,000 clones, 80% to 95% seen once. The sample was naive CD4+ T cells from PBMCs. The subset is: CD45RA+ positively selected. The receptor set was obtained from a man aged 18 to 29 in good health. Some clones in this sample may be carry-over from other donors' samples.

This sequence joins TRBV29-1 and TRBJ2-7; unclear D gene. This CDR3 contains 18 residues. V dropped 7 bases and J dropped 1 base, with 29 bases sitting between them. Germline V lookup: CDR1 SQVTM, CDR2 ANQGSEA. Written as DNA, the CDR3 is TGCAGCGCGGGTCGATGTGGACGGCCAAAAATCGGGTCCTACGAGCAGTACTTC. It encodes CSAGRCGRPKIGSYEQYF.

This clone is a singleton in its sample. This rearrangement joins TRBV28 to TRBJ1-1, with TRBD1 as a possible D gene (6 bases). Deletions cut 5 bases from V and 3 bases from J, with 16 bases between. Germline CDR1 reads MDHEN; CDR2 reads SYDVKM. The CDR3 covers 15 residues. CDR3 DNA: TGTGCCAGCAGTGGCCGGGGGCCGGTGGACACTGAAGCTTTCTTT. Amino acids: CASSGRGPVDTEAFF.

This rearrangement joins TRBV28 to TRBJ1-5; D perhaps matches TRBD1 (5 bases). V was shortened by 6 bases and J by 6 bases, with 21 bases between the two germline ends. CDR3 length: 16 residues. From germline, CDR1 is MDHEN and CDR2 SYDVKM. The CDR3 sequence is CASSFIDGRGSQPQHF. In DNA, the CDR3 is TGTGCCAGCAGCTTCATCGACGGCCGGGGGAGTCAGCCCCAGCATTTT.

This clone was found once. The gene calls are TRBV5-1 and TRBJ2-3, with a tentative D call TRBD1 (6 bases). Germline loops: CDR1 SGHRS, CDR2 YFSETQ. Trimming cost V 4 bases and J 4 bases, with 22 bases left between them. The CDR3 is 17 amino acids. Here the CDR3 reads CASSPDPASAGADTQYF. DNA for the CDR3: TGCGCCAGCAGCCCGGACCCCGCGAGTGCAGGGGCAGATACGCAGTATTTT.

This clone was found once. This chain connects TRBV7-9 to TRBJ2-5, with TRBD1 as a possible D gene (5 bases). The CDR3 is 14 amino acids. Germline V CDR1 and CDR2: SEHNR, FQNEAQ (reference sequence). V was pared by 3 bases and J by 5 bases, with 13 bases between. The CDR3 nucleotides read TGTGCCAGCAGCTTTCCAGGGCGTGGGGAGACCCAGTACTTC. It is translated as CASSFPGRGETQYF.

J is TRBJ1-3 and V is TRBV9, with TRBD1 as a possible D gene (5 bases). The CDR3 length is 17 residues. The germline V gene encodes CDR1 SGDLS and CDR2 YYNGEE. Trimming removed 0 bases at V and 4 bases at J, with 17 bases between. As DNA, the CDR3 is TGTGCCAGCAGCGTAGCTGTATCAGGGAGGAACGGAAACACCATATATTTT. Translation: CASSVAVSGRNGNTIYF.

The chain employs TRBV2 and TRBJ2-4; D not resolved. The CDR3 spans 13 residues. V gave up 4 bases and J gave up 5 bases, with 9 bases separating them. CDR1 is SNHLY and CDR2 is FYNNEI in the germline V gene. The chain's CDR3 is CASSAAEQNIQYF. The CDR3 nucleotides read TGTGCCAGCAGTGCTGCGGAACAAAACATTCAGTACTTC.

The chain is built from TRBV4-2 and TRBJ2-2; D remains ambiguous. CDR3 length equals 14 residues. V dropped 2 bases and J dropped 6 bases, with 10 bases sitting between them. The germline V gene has CDR1 LGHNA and CDR2 YNFKEQ. CDR3 sequence: CASSQLGSAGELFF. DNA of the CDR3: TGTGCCAGCAGCCAATTGGGATCGGCCGGGGAGCTGTTTTTT.

The rearrangement joins TRBV28 to TRBJ2-7; 8 bases are shared with TRBD1. Per the germline V gene, CDR1 is MDHEN and CDR2 is SYDVKM. The CDR3 sequence is 14 residues long. The V segment lost 1 base and the J segment 5 bases; nucleotides outside the gene matches: 4. The CDR3 nucleotides read TGTGCCAGCAGTTTATCCAGGGGGCGCGACGAGCAGTACTTC. Residues: CASSLSRGRDEQYF.

This rearrangement joins TRBV11-2 to TRBJ2-5; possibly TRBD2 for D (5 bases). From germline, CDR1 is SGHAT and CDR2 FQNNGV. The CDR3 spans 14 residues. V was trimmed by 5 bases and J by 5 bases, leaving 15 bases between them. CDR3: CASSPSRTGETQYF. The DNA for the CDR3 is TGTGCCAGCAGCCCCAGCCGGACGGGGGAGACCCAGTACTTC.

This chain uses TRBV11-3 with TRBJ2-1, with D unclear. Germline V gene data show CDR1 as SGHNT and CDR2 as YENEEA. This CDR3 is 15 amino acids long. Trimming left V 5 bases short and J 2 bases short, with 13 bases between. The CDR3 spells CASSPRGDPYNEQFF. CDR3 DNA sequence: TGTGCCAGCAGCCCGAGAGGAGACCCCTACAATGAGCAGTTCTTC.